The 21 T cell receptor beta chains listed next were all sequenced from one sample in a study of CD8+ T cells in alopecia areata. cDNA reverse transcribed from extracted RNA served as the sequencing template. Method: immunoSEQ multiplex PCR; TCRdb's copy keeps in-frame clones and lacks some. The table shows some 100,000 clones, with roughly two fifths occurring only once. Sequences were obtained from CD4+ T cells sorted from blood. The receptor set was obtained from a human donor with alopecia areata.

This clone was detected only a few times. V usage is TRBV5-1 and J usage is TRBJ2-7; a weak D match, TRBD1 (5 bases). This CDR3 has 13 amino acids. V was clipped by 0 bases and J by 5 bases, with 9 bases between them. Per germline, CDR1 SGHRS and CDR2 YFSETQ. CDR3 sequence: CASSLGQSDEQYF. The CDR3, as DNA: TGCGCCAGCAGCTTGGGACAGTCTGACGAGCAGTACTTC. The full variable domain, in which reference TRBV5-1 and TRBJ2-7 provide the parts outside the CDR3, is KAGVTQTPRYLIKTRGQQVTLSCSPISGHRSVSWYQQTPGQGLQFLFEYFSETQRNKGNFPGRFSGRQFSNSRSEMNVSTLELGDSALYLCASSLGQSDEQYFGPGTRLTVT.

This clone was picked up a small number of times. This chain's CDR3 is CAWTKSGAGELFF. The CDR3 DNA reads TGTGCCTGGACCAAGTCGGGGGCCGGGGAGCTGTTTTTT. The gene calls are TRBV30 and TRBJ2-2, with D possibly being TRBD2 (6 bases). CDR3 size: 13 residues. Trimming took off 4 bases at V and 6 bases at J, with 12 bases between the two ends. Germline CDR1 GTSNPN, CDR2 SVGIG (reference sequence).

This clone was counted between two and nine times. The V and J genes are TRBV9 and TRBJ2-1; D is possibly TRBD2 (6 bases). Trimming cost V 3 bases and J 0 bases, with 13 bases left between them. CDR1 SGDLS and CDR2 YYNGEE come from the germline V gene. The CDR3 has 16 residues. The CDR3 spells CASSAQGLSSYNEQFF. CDR3 coding DNA: TGTGCCAGCAGCGCGCAAGGACTAAGCTCCTACAATGAGCAGTTCTTC.

This clone was detected only a few times. The CDR3 DNA reads as TGCAGCGTTGAGGTTCTGGGGGAGAACACTGAAGCTTTCTTT. It is translated as CSVEVLGENTEAFF. The chain links TRBV29-1 to TRBJ1-1; a weak D match, TRBD1 (5 bases). CDR1 is SQVTM and CDR2 is ANQGSEA in the germline V gene. The CDR3 is 14 amino acids. Trimming removed 3 bases at V and 1 base at J, with 12 bases between. The variable domain in full, with the rest retrieved from reference TRBV29-1 and TRBJ1-1, is SAVISQKPSRDICQRGTSLTIQCQVDSQVTMMFWYRQQPGQSLTLIATANQGSEATYESGFVIDKFPISRPNLTFSTLTVSNMSPEDSSIYLCSVEVLGENTEAFFGQGTRLTVV.

This chain connects TRBV5-4 to TRBJ2-4, with 7 bases matching TRBD1. Germline V gene sequence: CDR1 SGHNT, CDR2 YYREEE (reference sequence). The junction had 5 bases not matched to a gene; V was cut back by 4 bases and J by 7 bases. The CDR3 is 13 residues long. The CDR3 sequence: CASSTTQGNIQYF. The DNA of the CDR3 is TGTGCCAGCAGCACAACACAGGGGAACATTCAGTACTTC. Variable domain in full (rest from reference TRBV5-4 and TRBJ2-4): ETGVTQSPTHLIKTRGQQVTLRCSSQSGHNTVSWYQQALGQGPQFIFQYYREEENGRGNFPPRFSGLQFPNYSSELNVNALELDDSALYLCASSTTQGNIQYFGAGTRLSVL.

This clone has more than one count but fewer than ten. The J gene is TRBJ2-5, the V gene TRBV5-1; no reliable D call. V lost 2 bases and J lost 2, with 10 bases in between. From germline, CDR1 is SGHRS and CDR2 YFSETQ. This CDR3 spans 14 amino acids. The CDR3 protein is CASSFQTQQETQYF. The CDR3, as DNA: TGCGCCAGCAGCTTTCAGACCCAACAAGAGACCCAGTACTTC.

A few counts support this clone. V gene TRBV5-1 combines with J gene TRBJ2-7; D uncertain. Germline values: CDR1 SGHRS, CDR2 YFSETQ. V lost 0 bases, J lost 7 bases, and 14 bases lay in between. This CDR3 is built from 14 residues. CDR3 nucleotides: TGCGCCAGCAGCTTGGTTCCAGGTCTGGGAGAGCAGTACTTC. This codes for CASSLVPGLGEQYF.

The genes are TRBV18 and TRBJ2-5; tentatively, D is TRBD1 (6 bases). Trimming removed 4 bases at V and 3 bases at J, with 9 bases between. CDR1 and CDR2 (germline): KGHSH, LQKENI. This CDR3 spans 13 amino acids. CDR3 region: CASSLRDKETQYF. The CDR3 DNA reads TGTGCCAGCTCACTCCGGGACAAAGAGACCCAGTACTTC.

The V and J genes are TRBV25-1 and TRBJ2-7, with TRBD2 as a possible D gene (7 bases). Germline V gene data show CDR1 as MGHDK and CDR2 as SYGVNS. The CDR3 is 14 residues long. The V and J ends lost 5 bases and 5 bases respectively, with 16 bases between them. The CDR3 DNA is TGTGCCAGCAGTCGGACCGGGGGGCGGCACGAGCAGTACTTC. Its protein is CASSRTGGRHEQYF.

This sequence joins TRBV29-1 and TRBJ1-4; 7 bases are a match to TRBD1. Germline values: CDR1 SQVTM, CDR2 ANQGSEA. This CDR3 has 12 residues. V gave up 4 bases and J gave up 7 bases; unmatched junction bases: 3. The CDR3, as DNA: TGCAGCGTTGCCAGGGACAGTGAAAAACTGTTTTTT. Protein: CSVARDSEKLFF.

The V and J genes are TRBV28 and TRBJ2-7; D remains unclear. The CDR3 spans 13 residues. The germline V gene has CDR1 MDHEN and CDR2 SYDVKM. Trimming stripped 5 bases from V and 0 bases from J, with 8 bases between. This chain's CDR3 is CASSPPVSYEQYF. CDR3 nucleotide sequence: TGTGCCAGCAGTCCTCCCGTCTCCTACGAGCAGTACTTC.

V is TRBV30 and J is TRBJ2-4; 12 nucleotides line up with TRBD2. From germline, CDR1 is GTSNPN and CDR2 SVGIG (reference sequence). CDR3 size: 14 residues. After removal of 3 bases from V and 7 bases from J, the junction contained 4 bases not matched to a gene. CDR3 in DNA: TGTGCCTGGAGGACTAGCGGGAGAGGGAACATTCAGTACTTC. Translation gives CAWRTSGRGNIQYF. Full variable domain (rest looked up from reference TRBV30 and TRBJ2-4): SQTIHQWPATLVQPVGSPLSLECTVEGTSNPNLYWYRQAAGRGLQLLFYSVGIGQISSEVPQNLSASRPQDRQFILSSKKLLLSDSGFYLCAWRTSGRGNIQYFGAGTRLSVL.

The V call is TRBV28, the J call TRBJ2-7; 9 bases fit TRBD2. V lost 5 bases and J lost 5; bases outside the gene matches: 10. Germline values: CDR1 MDHEN, CDR2 SYDVKM. The CDR3 totals 15 residues. This CDR3 is CASSLPAGGGHEQYF. The CDR3 DNA is TGTGCCAGCAGTCTCCCAGCGGGAGGAGGCCACGAGCAGTACTTC.

This chain connects TRBV29-1 to TRBJ2-7, with a weak D call TRBD1 (5 bases). CDR3 length: 12 amino acids. Germline loops: CDR1 SQVTM, CDR2 ANQGSEA. V was cut by 4 bases and J by 7 bases, with 14 bases left in between. In DNA form, the CDR3 reads TGCAGCGTTGCCGACAGTTTAAGTGAGCAGTACTTC. It codes for CSVADSLSEQYF.

This clone turned up a few times. V is TRBV29-1 and J is TRBJ2-3; tentatively, D is TRBD1 or TRBD2 (5 bases each). The CDR3 has 11 amino acids. Germline V CDR1 and CDR2: SQVTM, ANQGSEA. Trimming cost V 6 bases and J 7 bases, with 11 bases left between them. CDR3 coding DNA: TGCAGCGTCCGGGGCCTGAATACGCAGTATTTT. As protein: CSVRGLNTQYF.

The gene calls are TRBV2 and TRBJ2-3; TRBD1 matches at 7 bases. The CDR3 extends over 17 amino acids. J was trimmed by 1 base and V by 2 bases; bases with no gene match: 9. Germline V gives CDR1 SNHLY, CDR2 FYNNEI. In nucleotides, the CDR3 is TGTGCCAGCAGTGAACCAGGGGGTATCGTTGGCACAGATACGCAGTATTTT. This codes for CASSEPGGIVGTDTQYF.

The chain has TRBV29-1 and TRBJ2-6; no clear D. Germline V gene data show CDR1 as SQVTM and CDR2 as ANQGSEA. CDR3 size: 14 residues. V lost 7 bases, J lost 0 bases, and 10 bases lay in between. The CDR3 nucleotides are TGCAGCGCCTCCCGAAACTCTGGGGCCAACGTCCTGACTTTC. Amino acid sequence: CSASRNSGANVLTF.

V is TRBV5-1 and J is TRBJ2-1; D possibly matches TRBD1 or TRBD2 (6 bases each). Trimming stripped 5 bases from V and 10 bases from J, with 13 bases between. Germline CDR1 and CDR2: SGHRS and YFSETQ. This CDR3 has 12 amino acids. The CDR3 loop reads CASRGSGGEQFF. The CDR3 DNA follows: TGCGCCAGCAGGGGATCCGGGGGCGAGCAGTTCTTC. Filled out from reference TRBV5-1 and TRBJ2-1, the complete variable domain reads KAGVTQTPRYLIKTRGQQVTLSCSPISGHRSVSWYQQTPGQGLQFLFEYFSETQRNKGNFPGRFSGRQFSNSRSEMNVSTLELGDSALYLCASRGSGGEQFFGPGTRLTVL.

This clone appeared once. V and J are TRBV30 and TRBJ2-3; 7 bases map to TRBD2. The length of the CDR3 is 13 residues. The germline V gene encodes CDR1 GTSNPN and CDR2 SVGIG (reference sequence). Germline trimming cut 2 bases from V and 9 bases from J; bases unmatched to any gene: 8. CDR3 sequence (DNA): TGTGCCTGGAGTAGCCAGGAGGGAGGGACGCAGTATTTT. Encoded protein: CAWSSQEGGTQYF.

This clone has just a few counts. The CDR3 here is CSVEDRGQGKLFF. The CDR3 DNA reads TGCAGCGTTGAAGACAGGGGGCAAGGGAAACTGTTTTTT. The V call is TRBV29-1, the J call TRBJ1-4, with 8 positions matching TRBD1. This CDR3 spans 13 amino acids. The germline gives CDR1 SQVTM, CDR2 ANQGSEA. V lost 0 bases, J lost 11 bases, and 5 bases stayed unmatched.

The genes are TRBV23-1 and TRBJ1-2, with TRBD1 matching over 8 bases. TRBV23-1 is treated as an ORF (open reading frame) with a function not yet certain. V was clipped by 6 bases and J by 6 bases; unmatched bases: 6. The CDR3 is 13 residues long. CDR3 region: CASRPGGANGYTF. In nucleotides, the CDR3 is TGCGCCAGCAGACCAGGGGGCGCGAATGGCTACACCTTC.